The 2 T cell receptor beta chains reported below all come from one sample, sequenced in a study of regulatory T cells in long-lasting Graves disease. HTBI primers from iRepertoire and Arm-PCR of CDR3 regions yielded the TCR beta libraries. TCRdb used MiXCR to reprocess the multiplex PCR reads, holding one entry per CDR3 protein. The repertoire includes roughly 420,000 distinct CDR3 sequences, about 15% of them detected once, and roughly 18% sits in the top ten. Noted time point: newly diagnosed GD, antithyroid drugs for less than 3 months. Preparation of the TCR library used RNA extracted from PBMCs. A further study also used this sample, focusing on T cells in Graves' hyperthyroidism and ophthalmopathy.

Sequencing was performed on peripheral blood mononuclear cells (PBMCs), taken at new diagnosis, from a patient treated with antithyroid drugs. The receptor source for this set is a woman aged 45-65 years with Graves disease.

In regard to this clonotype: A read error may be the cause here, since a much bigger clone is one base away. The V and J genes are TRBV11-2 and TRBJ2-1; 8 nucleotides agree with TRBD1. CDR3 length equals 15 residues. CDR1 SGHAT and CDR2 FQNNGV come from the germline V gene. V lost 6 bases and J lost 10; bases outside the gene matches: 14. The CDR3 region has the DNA TGTGCCAGCAGGAATACAGGGGGTCTCTCCTACGAGCAGTTCTTC. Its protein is CASRNTGGLSYEQFF.

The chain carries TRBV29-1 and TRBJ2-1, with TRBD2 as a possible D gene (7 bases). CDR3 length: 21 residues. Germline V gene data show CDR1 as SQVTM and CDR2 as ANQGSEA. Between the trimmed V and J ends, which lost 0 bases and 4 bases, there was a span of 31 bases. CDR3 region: CSVEEPLTGRGGYKPYNEQFF. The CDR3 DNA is TGCAGCGTTGAAGAACCTCTAACAGGGAGGGGGGGATACAAACCTTACAATGAGCAGTTCTTC.